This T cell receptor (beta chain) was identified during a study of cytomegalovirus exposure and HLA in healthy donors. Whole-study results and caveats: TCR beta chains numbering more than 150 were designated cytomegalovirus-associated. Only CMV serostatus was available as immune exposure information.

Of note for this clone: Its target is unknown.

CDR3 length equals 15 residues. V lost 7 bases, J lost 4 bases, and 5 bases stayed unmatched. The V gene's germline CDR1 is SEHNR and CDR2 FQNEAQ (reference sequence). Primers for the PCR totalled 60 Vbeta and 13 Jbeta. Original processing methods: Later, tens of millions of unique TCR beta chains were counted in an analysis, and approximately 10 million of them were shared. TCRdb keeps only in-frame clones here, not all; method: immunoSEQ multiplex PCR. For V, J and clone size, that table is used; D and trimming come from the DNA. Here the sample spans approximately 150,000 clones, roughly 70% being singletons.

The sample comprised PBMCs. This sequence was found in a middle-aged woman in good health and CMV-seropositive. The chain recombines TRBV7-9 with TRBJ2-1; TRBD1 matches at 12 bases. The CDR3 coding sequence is TGTGCCAGCATCCGGGACAGGGGGCCGTACAATGAGCAGTTCTTC. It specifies CASIRDRGPYNEQFF.